This T cell receptor beta chain originates from a study of regulatory T cells in long-lasting Graves disease. Time point denoted: persistent/refractory GD, antithyroid drugs over 5 years with positive TRAb. RNA extracted from PBMCs served as the sequencing template. For TCR beta, libraries came from iRepertoire HTBI primers and Arm-PCR of CDR3 regions. One entry per CDR3 protein, called by TCRdb with MiXCR from the multiplex PCR reads. In the table there are roughly 450,000 distinct CDR3 sequences, around 20% of which are singletons. This clonotype was observed many times. The CDR3 sequence is 11 residues long. CDR1 and CDR2 from the germline V gene are GTSNPN and SVGIG (reference sequence). The germline V and J ends were trimmed by 2 bases and 1 base, with 2 bases remaining between them.

The sequence was collected from a female donor with Graves disease. Sequencing used peripheral blood mononuclear cells (PBMCs), obtained when the disease was refractory, from a patient treated with antithyroid drugs. The gene calls are TRBV30 and TRBJ1-1; unclear D gene. This CDR3 is CAWSRNTEAFF. The CDR3 nucleotides are TGTGCCTGGAGTCGGAACACTGAAGCTTTCTTT.